The entry below describes one TCR beta chain. Its specificity is not known. The data derive from a study of OX40 agonist ivuxolimab in advanced cancers. This CDR3 has 15 amino acids. The germline V and J ends were trimmed by 4 bases and 0 bases, with 8 bases remaining between them. Germline V lookup: CDR1 SGHRS, CDR2 YFSETQ. Libraries were prepared by immunoSEQ multiplex PCR; TCRdb keeps only in-frame clonotypes and omits some of them. Among 75,000 to 95,000 clones listed, more than 70% were seen once. Regarding the study as a whole: Among the least clonally expanded were partial responders at 0.1-3.0 mg/kg.

The chain couples TRBV5-1 to TRBJ2-6, with D perhaps TRBD2 (5 bases). The sequenced sample was CD4+ or CD8+ T cells sorted from blood, obtained in a trial of the OX40 agonist ivuxolimab. The origin of this receptor is an adult with an advanced solid tumor such as melanoma, head and neck, liver or kidney cancer. CDR3 residues: CASSVGSSGANVLTF. CDR3 bases: TGCGCCAGCAGCGTTGGGAGCTCTGGGGCCAACGTCCTGACTTTC.